The clone carrying this TCR beta chain has a handful of counts. What it recognizes is unknown. The study amplified TCR beta CDR3 regions using RNA transcripts. First-round RT-PCR with HTBI primers preceded a second-round multiplex PCR. TCRdb reprocessed the multiplex PCR reads with MiXCR, giving one entry per CDR3 protein. Of just over 600,000 distinct CDR3 sequences in the sample, 22% were seen once. The data are from a study of Graves' ophthalmopathy and Graves' hyperthyroidism. Overall study results and limits: Its predictions of ophthalmopathy progression gave the model over 65% sensitivity and 72% to 85% specificity.

Newly diagnosed, the hyperthyroidism patients had under 2 months' duration and were aged 18 to 65. Excluded were patients with other autoimmune diseases, uncontrolled infections, pregnancy or lactation. Germline loops: CDR1 SGHRS, CDR2 YFSETQ. The CDR3 totals 15 residues. V was clipped by 4 bases and J by 1 base; unmatched bases: 8. The chain links TRBV5-1 to TRBJ2-7; the match to TRBD2 covers 7 bases. The sequenced material came from peripheral blood. This receptor was taken from a young woman with stable Graves' hyperthyroidism. Some clones in this sample may be carry-over from other donors' samples. The CDR3 protein is CASSNGTTGSYEQYF. In DNA form, the CDR3 reads TGCGCCAGCAGCAACGGGACTACAGGTTCCTACGAGCAGTACTTC.